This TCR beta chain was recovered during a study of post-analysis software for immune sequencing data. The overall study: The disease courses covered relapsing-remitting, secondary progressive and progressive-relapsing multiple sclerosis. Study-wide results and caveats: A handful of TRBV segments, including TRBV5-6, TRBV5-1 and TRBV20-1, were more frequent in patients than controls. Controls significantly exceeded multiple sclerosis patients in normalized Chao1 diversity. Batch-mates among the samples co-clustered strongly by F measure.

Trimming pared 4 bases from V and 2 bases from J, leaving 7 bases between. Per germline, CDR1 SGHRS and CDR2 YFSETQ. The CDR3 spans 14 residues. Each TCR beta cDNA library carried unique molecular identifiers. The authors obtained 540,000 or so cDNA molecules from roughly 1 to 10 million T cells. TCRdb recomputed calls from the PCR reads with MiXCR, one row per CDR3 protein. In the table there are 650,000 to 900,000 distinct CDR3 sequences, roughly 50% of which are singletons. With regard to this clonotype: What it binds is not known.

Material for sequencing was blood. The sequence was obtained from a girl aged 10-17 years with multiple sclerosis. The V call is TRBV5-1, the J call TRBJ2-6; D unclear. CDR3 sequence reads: CASSPYTGANVLTF. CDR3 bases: TGCGCCAGCAGCCCCTACACTGGGGCCAACGTCCTGACTTTC.